This paragraph reports one T cell receptor beta chain. The antigen is unknown. The sample comes from a study of graft-versus-host responses after intestinal transplantation. Overall study results and limits: Analysis identified GvH clones in recipient marrow, with some appearing first in ileum or blood.

TCRdb's copy holds only in-frame clones and misses some; the assay was immunoSEQ multiplex PCR. The sample includes about 90,000 clones, roughly 92% of them seen just once. J lost 4 bases, V lost 4 bases, and 7 bases had no gene match. Germline assignment: CDR1 SGHRS and CDR2 YFSETQ. The CDR3 totals 14 residues. The chain is built from TRBV5-1 and TRBJ2-7; 8 bases are a match to TRBD2. Sequences were derived from unstimulated CD4+ T cells sorted from spleen or lymph node cells, sampled before intestinal transplant. This TCR derives from a human donor who received an intestinal transplant. The CDR3, as DNA: TGCGCCAGCAGCCCGGGAGGGAGTAGGTACGAGCAGTACTTC. It codes for CASSPGGSRYEQYF.